This TCR beta chain was sequenced for a study of shared clonotypes between healthy human individuals. Unmatched junction bases numbered 4, after V lost 5 bases and J lost 4 bases. The CDR3 has 14 amino acids. CDR1 is SNHLY and CDR2 is FYNNEI in the germline V gene. Cells designated naive CD8 were CD45RO-negative and were positively selected for CCR7, with terminally differentiated effector memory CD45RA+ cells excluded. The study enrolled healthy HIV-negative adults without recent acute infections or vaccinations as donors. General observations from the study: Sampling was confined to blood; repertoires within tissues likely differ. On the whole, naive subsets had larger estimated richness than memory subsets had. Non-shared clonotypes had lower generation probabilities than those shared by all four donors.

The assay was immunoSEQ multiplex PCR, and TCRdb's table has in-frame clones only and misses some. The sample records about 2 million clones, about 95% being singletons. Details on this clone: Its antigen remains unknown.

The V call is TRBV2, the J call TRBJ2-2; TRBD2 matches at 7 bases. Sequencing was carried out using naive CD8+ T cells sorted from blood. The sequence was collected from a man between 18 and 35 years old in good health. CDR3 in amino acids: CASSSGDLTGELFF. The CDR3 DNA is TGTGCCAGCAGTAGCGGGGACCTCACCGGGGAGCTGTTTTTT.